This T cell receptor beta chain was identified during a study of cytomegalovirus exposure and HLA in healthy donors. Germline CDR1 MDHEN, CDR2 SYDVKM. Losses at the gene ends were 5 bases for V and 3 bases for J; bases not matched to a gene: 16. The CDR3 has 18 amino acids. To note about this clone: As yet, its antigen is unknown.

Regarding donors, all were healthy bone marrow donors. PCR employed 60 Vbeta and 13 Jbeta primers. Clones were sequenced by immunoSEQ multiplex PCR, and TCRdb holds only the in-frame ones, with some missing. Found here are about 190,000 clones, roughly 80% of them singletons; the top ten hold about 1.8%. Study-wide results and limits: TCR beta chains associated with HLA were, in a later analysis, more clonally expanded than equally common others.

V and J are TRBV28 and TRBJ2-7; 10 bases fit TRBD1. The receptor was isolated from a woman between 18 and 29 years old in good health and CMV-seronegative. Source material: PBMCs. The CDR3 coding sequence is TGTGCCAGCAGTGAACCCCTTCTAGGGACAGGGGTAATCTACGAGCAGTACTTC. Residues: CASSEPLLGTGVIYEQYF.